Listed below are T cell receptor beta chains from one sample, sequenced in a study of glioma-infiltrating T cells. A single record per CDR3 protein comes from TCRdb applying MiXCR to the multiplex PCR reads. The data show under 150,000 distinct CDR3 sequences, around 23% seen once. Sequences were obtained from glioma tissue, nonneoplastic brain tissue, or PBMCs (not recorded which). Every receptor here comes from a human donor with low-grade glioma or glioblastoma, undergoing nonglioma brain surgery, or in good health (not recorded which). Each CDR3 is given with its conserved first and last residue. The order of the fields is V gene, J gene, D gene, clone size, CDR3 protein, CDR3 DNA. A D gene is named only where the DNA matches it firmly. A row's size may be missing; if present it is once, few, many or a size class.

TRBV4-1,TRBJ2-1,.,few,CASSQEEGPQFF,TGCGCCAGCAGCCAAGAAGAAGGGCCGCAGTTCTTC
TRBV7-3,TRBJ2-3,TRBD2,many,CASSSLAGGDTQYF,TGTGCCAGCAGCTCACTAGCGGGGGGCGATACGCAGTATTTT
TRBV2,TRBJ2-5,.,.,CASSEEGRYETQYF,TGTGCCAGCAGTGAAGAGGGCCGCTATGAGACCCAGTACTTC
TRBV20-1,TRBJ2-1,TRBD2,.,CSARDPLTSGGNNEQFF,TGCAGTGCTAGAGATCCCTTGACTAGCGGGGGAAACAATGAGCAGTTCTTC
TRBV20-1,TRBJ1-1,TRBD1,.,CSARGTGRAIF,TGCAGTGCTAGGGGGACAGGGCGAGCTATCTTT
TRBV5-1,TRBJ2-1,.,.,CASSLSGTNSYNEQFF,TGCGCCAGCAGCTTAAGCGGGACAAATTCCTACAATGAGCAGTTCTTC
TRBV27,TRBJ1-1,.,many,CASSPRGSTEAFF,TGTGCCAGCAGTCCCAGGGGATCCACTGAAGCTTTCTTT
TRBV7-6,TRBJ2-3,.,few,CASSTTGADTQYF,TGTGCCAGCAGCACCACCGGGGCAGATACGCAGTATTTT
TRBV4-1,TRBJ1-1,.,.,CASSQDRSKNTEAFF,TGCGCCAGCAGCCAAGATCGCTCCAAAAACACTGAAGCTTTCTTT
TRBV18,TRBJ2-3,.,.,CASSPLDILTDTQYF,TGTGCCAGCTCACCCCTGGACATCCTCACAGATACGCAGTATTTT
TRBV4-1,TRBJ2-1,TRBD2,.,CASSPSGGAWNEQFF,TGCGCCAGCAGCCCCAGCGGGGGGGCCTGGAATGAGCAGTTCTTC
TRBV11-2,TRBJ2-1,.,few,CASSPNSGKVDNEQFF,TGTGCCAGCAGCCCGAACTCAGGGAAAGTGGACAATGAGCAGTTCTTC
TRBV20-1,TRBJ1-1,TRBD1,many,CSARRQGGGTEAFF,TGCAGTGCTAGGCGACAGGGCGGAGGCACTGAAGCTTTCTTT
TRBV28,TRBJ1-5,.,few,CASSLWRGGLQPQHF,TGTGCCAGCAGTTTATGGAGGGGGGGGTTGCAGCCCCAGCATTTT
TRBV28,TRBJ1-2,.,few,CASSLPPVGNYGYTF,TGTGCCAGCAGTTTACCGCCAGTAGGGAACTATGGCTACACCTTC
TRBV29-1,TRBJ2-5,.,.,CSVLRTQETQYF,TGCAGCGTTCTCAGGACCCAAGAGACCCAGTACTTC
TRBV5-4,TRBJ2-5,.,.,CASSLRTDQETQYF,TGTGCCAGCAGCCTGCGGACAGACCAAGAGACCCAGTACTTC
TRBV18,TRBJ2-6,.,few,CASSPGATHSGANVLTF,TGTGCCAGCTCACCAGGAGCTACCCACTCTGGGGCCAACGTCCTGACTTTC
TRBV29-1,TRBJ1-2,TRBD1,.,CSVAADRGHYGYTF,TGCAGCGTTGCCGCCGACAGGGGCCACTATGGCTACACCTTC
TRBV6-6,TRBJ1-2,.,.,CASSYSAGWGGNYGYTF,TGTGCCAGCAGTTACTCAGCGGGGTGGGGCGGAAACTATGGCTACACCTTC
TRBV27,TRBJ1-1,TRBD1,.,CASSPLGRGRTTEAFF,TGTGCCAGCAGTCCCCTAGGGAGGGGGCGAACCACTGAAGCCTTCTTT
TRBV11-2,TRBJ2-1,TRBD2,.,CASRALAGAYNEQFF,TGTGCCAGCAGGGCCCTAGCGGGGGCCTACAATGAGCAGTTCTTC
TRBV28,TRBJ2-3,.,many,CASHRGGRNTQYF,TGTGCCAGCCATAGGGGGGGTAGGAATACGCAGTATTTT
TRBV15,TRBJ2-3,.,once,CATSSQGTGTDTQYF,TGTGCCACCAGCAGCCAAGGTACAGGCACAGATACGCAGTATTTT
TRBV2,TRBJ2-3,TRBD2,few,CASSDGGRRRTDTQYF,TGTGCCAGCAGTGACGGGGGGAGACGACGGACAGATACGCAGTATTTT
TRBV7-8,TRBJ1-5,.,few,CASKGFSNQPQHF,TGTGCCAGCAAGGGATTTAGCAATCAGCCCCAGCATTTT